This T cell receptor beta chain was identified in a study of cytomegalovirus exposure and HLA in healthy donors. Whole-study results and caveats: Investigators reported 164 TCR beta chains as tied to cytomegalovirus.

This CDR3 has 14 amino acids. J was trimmed by 5 bases and V by 4 bases; bases with no gene match: 5. The V gene's germline CDR1 is SGHTS and CDR2 YDEGEE. Remarks on this clone: Its antigen is as yet unknown.

13 Jbeta primers and 60 Vbeta primers were used for the PCR. Under the authors' procedure: Among the unique TCR beta chains that a later analysis counted, about 81 million in all, 10 million to 14 million were shared. Generated by immunoSEQ multiplex PCR, the TCRdb table keeps only in-frame clones and is missing some. Clonal size and the V and J genes are those of that table, whereas D and trimming came from the DNA. The sample gives some 130,000 clones, about 76% of which show up once; 3.1% is in the top ten. Sequencing was carried out using PBMCs. The source is a female donor in good health and CMV-seronegative. V gene TRBV5-8 combines with J gene TRBJ1-4, with 7 bases that match TRBD1. CDR3 coding DNA: TGTGCCAGCAGCCGTACAGGGGCGAATGAAAAACTGTTTTTT. It is translated as CASSRTGANEKLFF.